This T cell receptor (beta chain) is from a study of OX40 agonist ivuxolimab in advanced cancers. The protocol was immunoSEQ multiplex PCR, while the TCRdb copy is restricted to in-frame clones and leaves out a portion. The sample has fewer than 100,000 clones; about 80% are singletons. Excluded were patients having autoimmune disease history or systemic immunosuppression. Blood samples were obtained at baseline, cycle 4 day 1, and cycle 7 day 1. Germline CDR1 SGHTA, CDR2 FQGNSA. CDR3 length equals 14 residues. V was trimmed by 5 bases and J by 10 bases, leaving 18 bases between them. The receptor's source is an adult with an advanced solid tumor such as melanoma, head and neck, liver or kidney cancer. The chain has TRBV7-2 and TRBJ2-1, with D unresolved. The material sequenced was CD4+ or CD8+ T cells sorted from blood, taken in a trial of the OX40 agonist ivuxolimab. CDR3 sequence: CASSPRASSIEQFF. The CDR3 bases are TGTGCCAGCAGCCCTCGGGCTAGTTCCATCGAGCAGTTCTTC. The full variable domain, in which reference TRBV7-2 and TRBJ2-1 provide the parts outside the CDR3, is GAGVSQSPSNKVTEKGKDVELRCDPISGHTALYWYRQSLGQGLEFLIYFQGNSAPDKSGLPSDRFSAERTGGSVSTLTIQRTQQEDSAVYLCASSPRASSIEQFFGPGTRLTVL.